What follows describes a single T cell receptor (beta chain). Its cognate antigen has yet to be identified. Base qualities are not at hand, and no much larger clone is one base apart. The collaborating institutions used their own protocols to collect whole blood in K2EDTA tubes. For TCRbeta analysis, collaborators shipped samples in one of three forms: frozen whole blood, isolated PBMCs, or DNA extracted from either of those sample types. This sample was included in a study of blood T cell repertoires in COVID-19 (dated by TCRdb to 2018 to 2020). With respect to the entire study: Samples covering the acute and convalescent phases of COVID-19 were provided by collaborators in the United States, Italy and Spain. The material from the prospective study consisted of cDNA or gDNA derived from T cells, B-cell-depleted T cells, or PBMCs. A de-identified subject ID, COVID-19 status, age in years and sex were almost always included in the sample metadata. The repertoires were released in a freely available public database meant as a resource for research on the immune response to SARS-CoV-2. The samples were drawn from the first 160 participants of the ongoing ImmuneRACE study and from 950 to 1,500 subjects provided by 6 global collaborators. Deeply sampled blood TCRbeta repertoires from subjects exposed to, actively infected with, or recovered from COVID-19 were included in the dataset. Where available, HLA class I and class II types were obtained from metadata supplied by the sample provider rather than from assay-based typing. Summary of the overall study and its limitations: Clinical and demographic metadata were provided uncurated, with the amount varying by source and participant.

The immunoSEQ Assay, a bias-controlled multiplex PCR, was used to amplify TCRbeta CDR3 regions from genomic DNA. For the original study's pipeline: Nucleated cell counts per sample were estimated from amplification of reference gene primers within the assay. To quantify the absolute abundance of each unique TCRbeta CDR3 rearrangement, sequence reads were collapsed and filtered. For each sample, productive Simpson clonality was calculated as the square root of Simpson's diversity index across productive rearrangements. The table was pulled from immuneACCESS by TCRdb, which kept in-frame rearrangements only. Such tables lose some clones; where checked, under half of the loss comes from unresolved V genes, and the rest has no known cause. The D gene and trimming were derived from the DNA, and the V and J assignments and clone size from that table. The table for this sample lists about 440,000 clones; around 89% of them were counted only once. The leading ten clones occupy 4.3% of the sample.

Sample: peripheral blood. The sequence was obtained from a woman under 40 with acute or convalescent COVID-19.

CDR3 loop: CASSRQGIPEAFF. DNA sequence: TGTGCCAGTAGTCGGCAGGGTATCCCTGAAGCTTTCTTT. The chain is encoded by TRBV19 joined to TRBJ1-1; D gene: possibly TRBD1, on 5 matching bases. CDR1 and CDR2 (LNHDA, SQIVND) derive from the germline V gene (reference sequence). The CDR3 runs 13 amino acids, cysteine and phenylalanine included. The kept DNA is CDR3 alone, 39 bases in frame from the first base. Trimming takes 5 bases from V and 6 bases from J, and the germline ends sit 13 bases apart.